This T cell receptor (beta chain) was found in a study of cytomegalovirus exposure and HLA in healthy donors. Per germline, CDR1 SGHDT and CDR2 YYEEEE. The CDR3 loop spans 16 amino acids. Trimming pared 0 bases from V and 3 bases from J, leaving 12 bases between. Use of 60 Vbeta and 13 Jbeta primers characterized the PCR. The repertoire was sequenced with immunoSEQ multiplex PCR; TCRdb's copy has only in-frame clones and lacks some. The sample records more than 110,000 clones, around 78% being singletons. What was sequenced was PBMCs. The source is a male donor in good health and CMV-seronegative. The chain joins TRBV5-6 to TRBJ2-2; a weak D match, TRBD2 (5 bases). In DNA form, the CDR3 reads TGTGCCAGCAGCTTGGGGGAGTGGTGGGACACCGGGGAGCTGTTTTTT. As protein: CASSLGEWWDTGELFF.